This T cell receptor (beta chain) was sequenced in a study of cytomegalovirus exposure and HLA in healthy donors. General study points: Reported results showed that the classifier diagnosed cytomegalovirus status with high specificity and sensitivity. As was reported, the HLA-A and HLA-B alleles of most subjects were accurately predicted from TCR beta sequences.

The PCR ran on 60 Vbeta and 13 Jbeta primers. Here immunoSEQ multiplex PCR was the method, and the copy in TCRdb shows in-frame clones only, minus some. The sample comprises under 150,000 clones, over 60% of which are singletons, and about 0.94% rests with the top ten. Trimming cost V 0 bases and J 2 bases; bases outside gene matches: 5. Germline values: CDR1 SGHRS, CDR2 YFSETQ. There are 17 residues in the CDR3. Remarks on this clone: Antigen specificity is unknown.

V and J are TRBV5-1 and TRBJ2-3; 11 bases are shared with TRBD2. The receptor was isolated from a human donor in good health. The sequenced material came from PBMCs. In DNA form, the CDR3 reads TGCGCCAGCAGCTTGGTTCCTAGCGGGGGGTACACAGATACGCAGTATTTT. It translates to CASSLVPSGGYTDTQYF. Using reference TRBV5-1 and TRBJ2-3 for the parts outside the CDR3, the full variable domain is KAGVTQTPRYLIKTRGQQVTLSCSPISGHRSVSWYQQTPGQGLQFLFEYFSETQRNKGNFPGRFSGRQFSNSRSEMNVSTLELGDSALYLCASSLVPSGGYTDTQYFGPGTRLTVL.